Presented here are 27 T cell receptor beta chains from one specimen sequenced in a study of T cells in Graves' hyperthyroidism and ophthalmopathy. Amplification yielded TCR beta CDR3 regions, with RNA transcripts as the source. Using the HTBI primer set, a first-round RT-PCR was run on the TCR CDR3. TCRdb called the multiplex PCR reads again in MiXCR, with one record for every CDR3 protein. This sample has under 700,000 distinct CDR3 sequences, with around 17% found just once. The sequenced sample consisted of blood. These receptors were collected from a woman younger than 30 with Graves' hyperthyroidism.

This clonotype showed up many times. The J gene is TRBJ2-7, the V gene TRBV5-1; TRBD1 matches 10 bases. The J segment lost 3 bases and the V segment lost 4 bases, leaving 10 bases of the junction unmatched. The CDR3 length is 16 residues. CDR1 and CDR2 from the germline V gene are SGHRS and YFSETQ. CDR3 in DNA: TGCGCCAGCAGCCCCAGGGACAGGGGAAGCGGCTACGAGCAGTACTTC. It translates to CASSPRDRGSGYEQYF.

This clonotype has a handful of counts. The chain combines TRBV3-1 with TRBJ2-4, with D possibly called TRBD1 or TRBD2 (5 bases each). The CDR3 contains 17 residues. Germline lookup yields CDR1 LGHDT and CDR2 YNNKEL (reference sequence). V lost 0 bases, J lost 3 bases, and 15 bases lay in between. The CDR3 DNA reads as TGTGCCAGCAGCCAAGATGGGGCGGACTTAAGCAAAAACATTCAGTACTTC. Translated, it gives CASSQDGADLSKNIQYF.

The chain has TRBV7-8 and TRBJ2-1; 12 bases map to TRBD2. The CDR3 is 18 residues long. Germline lookup yields CDR1 SGHVS and CDR2 FQNEAQ. V lost 9 bases, J lost 2 bases, and 14 bases stayed unmatched. The CDR3 loop reads CASSIPSGRASPYNEQFF. The CDR3 bases are TGTGCCAGTAGTATACCTAGCGGGAGGGCCTCTCCCTACAATGAGCAGTTCTTC. The full variable domain, in which reference TRBV7-8 and TRBJ2-1 provide the parts outside the CDR3, is GAGVSQSPRYKVAKRGQDVALRCDPISGHVSLFWYQQALGQGPEFLTYFQNEAQLDKSGLPSDRFFAERPEGSVSTLKIQRTQQEDSAVYLCASSIPSGRASPYNEQFFGPGTRLTVL.

In its sample, this clonotype was seen a few times. V usage is TRBV14 and J usage is TRBJ1-2, with unresolved D. V was pared by 3 bases and J by 8 bases, with 13 bases between. CDR3 length: 13 residues. CDR1 is SGHDN, CDR2 FVKESK, per germline. The CDR3 bases are TGTGCCAGCAGCCAGCCCAAAGGGTCGGGCTACACCTTC. Translated: CASSQPKGSGYTF. Drawing the rest from reference TRBV14 and TRBJ1-2, the complete variable domain is EAGVTQFPSHSVIEKGQTVTLRCDPISGHDNLYWYRRVMGKEIKFLLHFVKESKQDESGMPNNRFLAERTGGTYSTLKVQPAELEDSGVYFCASSQPKGSGYTFGSGTRLTVV.

J is TRBJ2-7 and V is TRBV20-1, with a weak D call TRBD2 (6 bases). The CDR3 runs to 17 residues. Germline CDR1 and CDR2: DFQATT and SNEGSKA (reference sequence). Trimming took 0 bases from V and 7 from J, leaving 25 bases between them. For the CDR3, the DNA is TGCAGTGCTAGAGATCACTTATACCGGGACTCCGACCTGGAGCAGTACTTC. The encoded protein is CSARDHLYRDSDLEQYF.

The J gene is TRBJ2-2, the V gene TRBV6-4; 10 positions agree with TRBD2. The CDR3 has 16 amino acids. Germline values: CDR1 MRHNA, CDR2 SNTAGT. J lost 4 bases, V lost 6 bases, and 8 bases had no gene match. In DNA, the CDR3 is TGTGCCAGCAGCCTTCAAGCGGGGGGGTTCACCGGGGAGCTGTTTTTT. This gives the protein CASSLQAGGFTGELFF.

The chain uses TRBV14 and TRBJ2-5; unclear D gene. The CDR3 has 13 amino acids. Germline CDR1 reads SGHDN; CDR2 reads FVKESK. V was shortened by 0 bases and J by 3 bases, with 5 bases between the two germline ends. CDR3 residues: CASSQEVKETQYF. The DNA of the CDR3 is TGTGCCAGCAGCCAAGAAGTTAAAGAGACCCAGTACTTC.

CDR3 in amino acids: CASRWAVGAFF. For the CDR3, the DNA is TGTGCCAGCAGATGGGCGGTGGGAGCTTTCTTT. The rearrangement joins TRBV2 to TRBJ1-1; D unresolved. The germline V gene has CDR1 SNHLY and CDR2 FYNNEI. The CDR3 has 11 residues. V was shortened by 6 bases and J by 10 bases, with 12 bases between the two germline ends.

In its sample, this clonotype was seen many times. This chain joins TRBV3-1 and TRBJ2-3; TRBD2 matches 8 bases. This CDR3 has 16 residues. V shed 4 bases and J 0 bases; nucleotides not matched to a gene: 6. Per germline, CDR1 LGHDT and CDR2 YNNKEL (reference sequence). The CDR3 loop reads CASSRLASTSTDTQYF. DNA of the CDR3: TGTGCCAGCAGCCGACTAGCGAGTACTAGCACAGATACGCAGTATTTT.

This clonotype was seen repeatedly, ten times or more. V gene TRBV28 combines with J gene TRBJ2-1, with 13 nucleotides matching TRBD2. Germline-derived CDR1 and CDR2 are MDHEN and SYDVKM. The V gene end was trimmed by 8 bases and the J gene end by 0 bases; junction bases not matched to a gene: 4. This CDR3 is built from 16 residues. Here the CDR3 reads CASATSGRSSYNEQFF. The DNA for the CDR3 is TGTGCCAGCGCGACTAGCGGGAGGTCCTCCTACAATGAGCAGTTCTTC.

This clonotype has only a few counts. The rearrangement uses TRBV3-1 and TRBJ2-5; D unresolved. The CDR3 spans 14 residues. CDR1 and CDR2 from the germline V gene are LGHDT and YNNKEL (reference sequence). The ends were cut back, 0 bases at V and 4 bases at J, with 9 bases in the middle. For the CDR3, the DNA is TGTGCCAGCAGCCAAGATGGTAACGGAGAGACCCAGTACTTC. It codes for CASSQDGNGETQYF.

In this sample, this clonotype turned up many times. The chain has TRBV7-9 and TRBJ2-6; TRBD1 agrees at 7 bases. The CDR3 sequence is 17 residues long. CDR1 is SEHNR and CDR2 is FQNEAQ in the germline V gene (reference sequence). V shed 1 base, J shed 2 bases, and the junction held 5 bases outside the gene matches. The chain's CDR3 is CASSLEAGGPGANVLTF. Written as DNA, the CDR3 is TGTGCCAGCAGCTTAGAGGCAGGGGGACCTGGGGCCAACGTCCTGACTTTC.

This clonotype has ten or more counts. This rearrangement joins TRBV20-1 to TRBJ2-1, with no clear D. Germline values: CDR1 DFQATT, CDR2 SNEGSKA (reference sequence). The V end lost 1 base, the J end lost 6 bases, and 7 bases lay between the germline ends. CDR3 length: 12 residues. CDR3 nucleotides: TGCAGTGCTAGAGCCGACCTCAATGAGCAGTTCTTC. Amino acid sequence: CSARADLNEQFF.

A few counts support this clonotype. The chain carries TRBV7-9 and TRBJ2-4, with D perhaps being TRBD1 or TRBD2 (7 bases each). Looked up from germline, CDR1 is SEHNR and CDR2 is FQNEAQ (reference sequence). V was cut by 2 bases and J by 4 bases, with 15 bases left in between. The CDR3 length is 16 residues. The CDR3 region has the DNA TGTGCCAGCAGCTTAAGGGGGCGGGGGACAAAAAACATTCAGTACTTC. Its translation is CASSLRGRGTKNIQYF. The variable domain in full, completed from reference TRBV7-9 and TRBJ2-4, reads DTGVSQNPRHKITKRGQNVTFRCDPISEHNRLYWYRQTLGQGPEFLTYFQNEAQLEKSRLLSDRFSAERPKGSFSTLEIQRTEQGDSAMYLCASSLRGRGTKNIQYFGAGTRLSVL.

This clonotype was detected many times. The rearrangement uses TRBV29-1 and TRBJ2-7; possibly TRBD2 for D (6 bases). CDR3 length equals 13 residues. Looked up from germline, CDR1 is SQVTM and CDR2 is ANQGSEA. The V end lost 7 bases, the J end lost 5 bases, and 18 bases lay between the germline ends. The DNA of the CDR3 is TGCAGCGCAGGACTGCGGCCGGGGGACGAGCAGTACTTC. It codes for CSAGLRPGDEQYF.

This clonotype was counted a few times. The chain employs TRBV3-1 and TRBJ1-2; unclear D gene. With 5 bases removed from V and 1 base from J, the gap between germline ends came to 11 bases. CDR1 is LGHDT, CDR2 YNNKEL, per germline (reference sequence). The CDR3 is 14 amino acids. The CDR3 nucleotides are TGTGCCAGCAGCACCGCGGGCAGTAACTATGGCTACACCTTC. Protein product: CASSTAGSNYGYTF.

The chain has TRBV18 and TRBJ2-3; no definite D call. Looked up from germline, CDR1 is KGHSH and CDR2 is LQKENI. V was cut by 1 base and J by 0 bases, with 11 bases left in between. CDR3 length equals 16 residues. Here the CDR3 reads CASSPLPGSSTDTQYF. In DNA form, the CDR3 reads TGTGCCAGCTCACCACTGCCCGGTTCCAGCACAGATACGCAGTATTTT.

This clonotype appeared a few times. The chain couples TRBV27 to TRBJ2-7, with 9 bases that match TRBD1. V was pared by 5 bases and J by 0 bases, with 5 bases of the junction left unmatched. There are 15 residues in the CDR3. Germline loops: CDR1 MNHEY, CDR2 SMNVEV (reference sequence). Here the CDR3 DNA reads TGTGCCAGCAGTCCGGACAGGGGATTCTCCTACGAGCAGTACTTC. It codes for CASSPDRGFSYEQYF.

The chain employs TRBV7-2 and TRBJ2-3; 8 bases are a match to TRBD2. This CDR3 contains 16 residues. Germline V lookup: CDR1 SGHTA, CDR2 FQGNSA. Trimming cost V 1 base and J 1 base; bases outside gene matches: 4. The CDR3 here is CASSLGLRGGTDTQYF. DNA of the CDR3: TGTGCCAGCAGCTTAGGATTGCGGGGGGGCACAGATACGCAGTATTTT. Full variable domain (rest looked up from reference TRBV7-2 and TRBJ2-3): GAGVSQSPSNKVTEKGKDVELRCDPISGHTALYWYRQSLGQGLEFLIYFQGNSAPDKSGLPSDRFSAERTGGSVSTLTIQRTQQEDSAVYLCASSLGLRGGTDTQYFGPGTRLTVL.

This clonotype was detected only a few times. The chain is built from TRBV11-2 and TRBJ2-1; 7 bases are shared with TRBD2. With V trimmed by 3 bases and J by 0 bases, 17 bases remained unmatched. The CDR3 is made up of 20 amino acids. Germline-derived CDR1 and CDR2 are SGHAT and FQNNGV. The CDR3 spells CASSFFSWLAVGSSYNEQFF. The CDR3 DNA sequence: TGTGCCAGCAGCTTCTTTTCTTGGCTAGCGGTAGGGAGCTCCTACAATGAGCAGTTCTTC. The full variable domain, in which reference TRBV11-2 and TRBJ2-1 provide the parts outside the CDR3, is EAGVAQSPRYKIIEKRQSVAFWCNPISGHATLYWYQQILGQGPKLLIQFQNNGVVDDSQLPKDRFSAERLKGVDSTLKIQPAKLEDSAVYLCASSFFSWLAVGSSYNEQFFGPGTRLTVL.

In its sample, this clonotype was seen many times. V is TRBV20-1 and J is TRBJ1-1, with unresolved D. V was pared by 6 bases and J by 1 base, with 3 bases between. Germline V gene sequence: CDR1 DFQATT, CDR2 SNEGSKA (reference sequence). CDR3 length: 10 residues. For the CDR3, the DNA is TGCAGTGCGTGGAACACTGAAGCTTTCTTT. It yields the protein CSAWNTEAFF.

In its sample, this clonotype was seen many times. The chain uses TRBV2 and TRBJ2-7; D possibly matches TRBD1 or TRBD2 (6 bases each). Deletions cut 6 bases from V and 5 bases from J, with 14 bases between. The germline V gene has CDR1 SNHLY and CDR2 FYNNEI. The CDR3 is 13 amino acids. The CDR3 loop is CASSYGGGNEQYF. CDR3 nucleotides: TGTGCCAGCAGCTATGGGGGCGGGAACGAGCAGTACTTC. The variable domain in full, completed from reference TRBV2 and TRBJ2-7, reads EPEVTQTPSHQVTQMGQEVILRCVPISNHLYFYWYRQILGQKVEFLVSFYNNEISEKSEIFDDQFSVERPDGSNFTLKIRSTKLEDSAMYFCASSYGGGNEQYFGPGTRLTVT.

The V call is TRBV27, the J call TRBJ1-5; 7 bases line up with TRBD1. CDR1 MNHEY and CDR2 SMNVEV come from the germline V gene (reference sequence). Trimming took 4 bases from V and 4 from J; bases not matched to a gene: 7. The CDR3 extends over 15 amino acids. CDR3 DNA sequence: TGTGCCAGCAGTTCATCAACAGGGGCAAATCAGCCCCAGCATTTT. It yields the protein CASSSSTGANQPQHF.

This clonotype came up a few times. As the CDR3 is not closed by the conserved phenylalanine or tryptophan, this likely results from a read error. The rearrangement uses TRBV20-1 and TRBJ2-7; 9 nucleotides line up with TRBD1. Germline V lookup: CDR1 DFQATT, CDR2 SNEGSKA (reference sequence). V was pared by 3 bases and J by 6 bases, with 18 bases of the junction left unmatched. There are 17 residues in the CDR3. CDR3 amino acids: CSARPGTGTLATIEQYL. For the CDR3, the DNA is TGCAGTGCTAGGCCCGGGACAGGGACCCTAGCTACAATCGAGCAGTACCTC.

This rearrangement joins TRBV6-2 or TRBV6-3 to TRBJ2-3; possibly TRBD1 for D (5 bases). Trimming stripped 7 bases from V and 6 bases from J, with 11 bases between. The CDR3 loop spans 12 amino acids. Germline-derived CDR1 and CDR2 are MNHEY and SVGEGT. Here the CDR3 reads CASTHRFDTQYF. CDR3 sequence (DNA): TGTGCCAGCACCCACAGGTTCGATACGCAGTATTTT.

This clonotype was seen repeatedly, ten times or more. The chain links TRBV12-3 or TRBV12-4 to TRBJ2-3; 9 bases map to TRBD2. Losses at the gene ends were 5 bases for V and 2 bases for J; bases not matched to a gene: 5. The CDR3 sequence is 15 residues long. The CDR3 reads CASSPRLAVTDTQYF. The CDR3 nucleotides read TGTGCCAGCAGTCCCAGACTAGCGGTCACAGATACGCAGTATTTT.

The chain employs TRBV12-3 or TRBV12-4 and TRBJ1-2; D is unresolved. The CDR3 spans 14 residues. Trimming left V 0 bases short and J 2 bases short, with 7 bases between. The CDR3 bases are TGTGCCAGCAGTTTAGCGCTCAAGAACTATGGCTACACCTTC. It translates to CASSLALKNYGYTF.